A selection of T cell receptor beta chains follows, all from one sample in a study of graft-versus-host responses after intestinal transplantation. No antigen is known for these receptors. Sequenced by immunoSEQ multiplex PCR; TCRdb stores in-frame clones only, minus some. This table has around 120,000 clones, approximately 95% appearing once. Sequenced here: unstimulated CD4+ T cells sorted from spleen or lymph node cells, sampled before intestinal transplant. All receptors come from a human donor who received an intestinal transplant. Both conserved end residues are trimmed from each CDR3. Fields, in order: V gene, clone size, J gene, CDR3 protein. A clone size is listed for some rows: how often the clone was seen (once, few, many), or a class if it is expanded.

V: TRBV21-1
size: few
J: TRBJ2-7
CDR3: ASRYNEQY

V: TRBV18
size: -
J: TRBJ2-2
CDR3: ASSPWAAETGELF

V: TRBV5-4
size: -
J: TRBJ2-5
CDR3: ASSLTTGGRETQY

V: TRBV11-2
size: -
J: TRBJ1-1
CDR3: ASSPGQGVLNTEAF

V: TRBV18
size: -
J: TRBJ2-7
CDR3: ASSPPGVYEQY

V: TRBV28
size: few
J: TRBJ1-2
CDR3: ASTSGADYGYT

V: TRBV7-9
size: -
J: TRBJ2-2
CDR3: ASSFRQGAYSGELF

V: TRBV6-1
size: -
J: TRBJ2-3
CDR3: ASKPYRVEADTQY

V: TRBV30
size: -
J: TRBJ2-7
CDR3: ACDRGAYEQY

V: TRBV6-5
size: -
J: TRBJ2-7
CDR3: ASSYGGTVPYEQY

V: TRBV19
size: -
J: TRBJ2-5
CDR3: ASSPPPSRGETQY

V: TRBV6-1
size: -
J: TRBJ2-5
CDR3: ATLGDRGIGKTQY

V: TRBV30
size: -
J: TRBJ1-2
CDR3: AWSVRNPSGYGYT

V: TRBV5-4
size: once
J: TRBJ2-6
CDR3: ASSIRTGTGANVLT

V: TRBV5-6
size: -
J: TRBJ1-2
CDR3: ASSLRQIYGYT

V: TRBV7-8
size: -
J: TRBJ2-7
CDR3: ASSGPGQILSEQY

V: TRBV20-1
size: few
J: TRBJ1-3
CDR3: SAPTPGVEY

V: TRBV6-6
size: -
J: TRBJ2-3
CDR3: ASSYPSTDTQY

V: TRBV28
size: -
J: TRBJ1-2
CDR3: ASSLGQGNYGYT

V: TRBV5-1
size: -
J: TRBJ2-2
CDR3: ASSLTGYTGELF

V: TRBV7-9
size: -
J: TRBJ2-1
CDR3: ASSLALALYNEQF

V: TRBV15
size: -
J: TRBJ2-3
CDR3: ATSREGYISGTSTDTQY

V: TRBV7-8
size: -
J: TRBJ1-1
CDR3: ASSPWTPLMNTEAF

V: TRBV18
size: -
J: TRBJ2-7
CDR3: ASSPITLASTTHNEQY

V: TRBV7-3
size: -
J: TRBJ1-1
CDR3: ASSGQENTEAF

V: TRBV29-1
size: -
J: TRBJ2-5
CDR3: SVERVGETQY

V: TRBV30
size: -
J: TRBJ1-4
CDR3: AWRRKGIVEKLF

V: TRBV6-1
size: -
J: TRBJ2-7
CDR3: ASSDKGSSYEQY

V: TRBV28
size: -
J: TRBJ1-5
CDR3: ASRRDRGIQPQH

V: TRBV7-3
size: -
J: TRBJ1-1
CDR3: ASSLDGSGLAF

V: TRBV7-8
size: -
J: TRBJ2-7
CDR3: ASSLTGGSNEQY

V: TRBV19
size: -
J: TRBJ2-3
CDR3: ASSITWAGSTDTQY

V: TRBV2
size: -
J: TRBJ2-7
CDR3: ASRDRDRAYEQY

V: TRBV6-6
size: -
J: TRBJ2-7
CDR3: ASSKDRDYEQY

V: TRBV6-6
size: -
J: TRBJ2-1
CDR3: ASSHLRVHEQF

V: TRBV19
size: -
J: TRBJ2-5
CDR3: ASSDLGETQY

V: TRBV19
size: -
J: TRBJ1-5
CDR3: ASSRQSNQPQH

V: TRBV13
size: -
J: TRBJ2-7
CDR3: ASSLGPGTASYEQY

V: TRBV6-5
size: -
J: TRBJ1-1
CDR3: ASSYAALNTEAF

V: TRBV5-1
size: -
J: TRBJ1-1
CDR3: ASSLAWREGEAF

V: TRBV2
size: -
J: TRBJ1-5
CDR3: ASGGEGNQPQH